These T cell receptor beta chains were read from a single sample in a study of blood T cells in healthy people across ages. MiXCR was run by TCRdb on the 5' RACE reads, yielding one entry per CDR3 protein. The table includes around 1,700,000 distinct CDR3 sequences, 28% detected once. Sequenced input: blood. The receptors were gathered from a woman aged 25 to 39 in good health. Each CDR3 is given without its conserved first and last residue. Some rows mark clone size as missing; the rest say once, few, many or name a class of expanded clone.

cdr3_aa: ASSSRTGRNPEAF
v_call: TRBV12-3/TRBV12-4
clone_size: -
j_call: TRBJ1-1

cdr3_aa: ASSSGTSGNGELF
v_call: TRBV7-2
clone_size: -
j_call: TRBJ2-2

cdr3_aa: ASSAPAETQY
v_call: TRBV2
clone_size: -
j_call: TRBJ2-5

cdr3_aa: ASSGEGPSYEQY
v_call: TRBV2
clone_size: few
j_call: TRBJ2-7

cdr3_aa: ASSLSMGGSPLH
v_call: TRBV5-5
clone_size: -
j_call: TRBJ1-6

cdr3_aa: SARFPGTGGEQY
v_call: TRBV20-1
clone_size: few
j_call: -

cdr3_aa: ASHQGMNTEAF
v_call: TRBV7-8
clone_size: few
j_call: TRBJ1-1

cdr3_aa: ASSGWRGHEQY
v_call: TRBV12-3/TRBV12-4
clone_size: -
j_call: TRBJ2-7

cdr3_aa: ASSFEGLAGVETQY
v_call: TRBV11-2
clone_size: few
j_call: TRBJ2-5

cdr3_aa: ASSEQGFNQPQH
v_call: TRBV7-9
clone_size: -
j_call: TRBJ1-5

cdr3_aa: ASSPPGSDPQETQY
v_call: TRBV18
clone_size: few
j_call: TRBJ2-5

cdr3_aa: ASSLGSIRDTQY
v_call: TRBV12-3/TRBV12-4
clone_size: few
j_call: TRBJ2-3

cdr3_aa: AGSLMGQVPYGYT
v_call: TRBV7-2
clone_size: -
j_call: TRBJ1-2

cdr3_aa: ASSVGQGTSYNEQF
v_call: TRBV9
clone_size: -
j_call: TRBJ2-1

cdr3_aa: ASSPDRGRQY
v_call: TRBV28
clone_size: -
j_call: TRBJ2-7

cdr3_aa: ASSFGLAGTSEQF
v_call: TRBV7-2
clone_size: -
j_call: TRBJ2-1

cdr3_aa: ASSSEGGEGQPQH
v_call: TRBV7-2
clone_size: few
j_call: TRBJ1-5

cdr3_aa: ASTWLGAGELF
v_call: TRBV12-3/TRBV12-4
clone_size: -
j_call: TRBJ2-2

cdr3_aa: ASSPPDHSYEQY
v_call: TRBV7-2
clone_size: -
j_call: TRBJ2-7

cdr3_aa: ASSYSSGAMSYEQY
v_call: TRBV6-2/TRBV6-3
clone_size: -
j_call: TRBJ2-7

cdr3_aa: ASSSIPGLGHEQY
v_call: TRBV5-1
clone_size: few
j_call: TRBJ2-7

cdr3_aa: AGSPDRGVYNERF
v_call: TRBV7-2
clone_size: -
j_call: TRBJ2-1

cdr3_aa: ASRYLSGSSYEQY
v_call: TRBV28
clone_size: once
j_call: TRBJ2-7

cdr3_aa: ASSLRDTVNTEAF
v_call: TRBV6-6
clone_size: -
j_call: TRBJ1-1

cdr3_aa: SVGDRGSTDTQY
v_call: TRBV29-1
clone_size: -
j_call: TRBJ2-3

cdr3_aa: ASRGWQETQY
v_call: TRBV27
clone_size: few
j_call: TRBJ2-5

cdr3_aa: SARRTSGRTDTQY
v_call: TRBV20-1
clone_size: many
j_call: TRBJ2-3

cdr3_aa: SAPRLAGGTDTQY
v_call: TRBV20-1
clone_size: -
j_call: TRBJ2-3

cdr3_aa: ATSREAGANYGYT
v_call: TRBV15
clone_size: -
j_call: TRBJ1-2

cdr3_aa: ASSYPGQRGEQY
v_call: TRBV6-6
clone_size: few
j_call: TRBJ2-7